The rows below give T cell receptor beta chains drawn from one sample of a study of blood T cell repertoires in COVID-19. The table came from immunoSEQ multiplex PCR; TCRdb's copy has only in-frame clones and leaves some out. Of about 140,000 clones in the sample, roughly four fifths were seen once. The sample consisted of peripheral blood. The receptors stem from a woman aged 60-75 years with acute or convalescent COVID-19. CDR3s include the opening cysteine and the closing phenylalanine or tryptophan. The order of the fields is V gene, clone size, J gene, D gene, CDR3 length, CDR3 DNA, CDR3 protein. A D gene is named only where the DNA matches it firmly. Rows give clone size only sometimes, using once, few, many, or a class for an expanded clone.

>TRBV7-3|.|TRBJ1-6|TRBD1|15
TGTGCCAGCAGCACGCGACAGGGGGGAAATTCACCCCTCCACTTT
CASSTRQGGNSPLHF
>TRBV20-1|once|TRBJ2-2|.|13
TGCAGTGCTAGTTCTGGAGCTGCCGGGGAGCTGTTTTTT
CSASSGAAGELFF
>TRBV10-2|.|TRBJ2-1|.|12
TGCGCCAGCCAACAGGGGGGGAATGAGCAGTTCTTC
CASQQGGNEQFF
>TRBV5-1|.|TRBJ2-7|TRBD1|14
TGCGCCAGCAGCTTATGGACAGGGTCAGACGAGCAGTACTTC
CASSLWTGSDEQYF
>TRBV19|.|TRBJ2-3|.|14
TGTGCCAGTAGTTGGCGGTCCCCAGTCGGTACGCAGTATTTT
CASSWRSPVGTQYF
>TRBV6-5|.|TRBJ1-2|.|11
TGTGCCAGCAGCAGAACCTATGGCTACACCTTC
CASSRTYGYTF
>TRBV5-1|.|TRBJ2-7|TRBD1|17
TGCGCCAGCAGCTTGGCCCCGGGGACAGTCGCCTCCTACGAGCAGTACTTC
CASSLAPGTVASYEQYF
>TRBV2|.|TRBJ2-2|TRBD2|14
TGTGCCAGCAGTGAGCGGGAGTACACCGGGGAGCTGTTTTTT
CASSEREYTGELFF
>TRBV3-1/TRBV3-2|.|TRBJ1-4|TRBD1|15
TGTGCCAGCCAAAAAAACAGGGGTGCGGGGGAAAAACTGTTTTTT
CASQKNRGAGEKLFF
>TRBV5-1|.|TRBJ1-2|.|13
TGCGCCAGCACAGGGACACTGAGCTATGGCTACACCTTC
CASTGTLSYGYTF
>TRBV13|.|TRBJ2-1|.|13
TGTGCCAGCAGCTGGGCCAGAACCAATGAGCAGTTCTTC
CASSWARTNEQFF
>TRBV27|.|TRBJ2-7|.|16
TGTGCCAGCAGTTTACGACCGGGACGGGACACCTACGAGCAGTACTTC
CASSLRPGRDTYEQYF
>TRBV4-3|.|TRBJ2-1|TRBD2|15
TGCGCCAGCAGCCAGAGAACCGGGACTAGCGATAAGCAGTTCTTC
CASSQRTGTSDKQFF
>TRBV4-3|.|TRBJ2-3|.|16
TGCGCCAGCAGCCAGGAATTGGGAGCCCGCACAGATACGCAGTATTTT
CASSQELGARTDTQYF
>TRBV10-3|.|TRBJ2-3|.|14
TGTGCCATCAGTGAATCTCAGGGGTCCGATACGCAGTATTTT
CAISESQGSDTQYF
>TRBV7-3|.|TRBJ1-2|.|13
TGTGCCAGCAGCCTCGGCTCCTCGGGTGGCTACACCTTC
CASSLGSSGGYTF
>TRBV5-1|.|TRBJ2-1|.|15
TGCGCCAGCAGCGAAAACTGGAGTACGGACAATGAGCAGTTCTTC
CASSENWSTDNEQFF
>TRBV5-6|.|TRBJ1-5|TRBD1|14
TGTGCCAGCAGCCGGACAGGATTCAATCAGCCCCAGCATTTT
CASSRTGFNQPQHF
>TRBV19|.|TRBJ1-2|TRBD1|15
TGTGCCTCTCAAGGGGACCGGACAGGGGACTATGGCTACACCTTC
CASQGDRTGDYGYTF
>TRBV13|.|TRBJ1-1|.|14
TGTGCCAGCAGCCGAGCCGACAGCCGCGATGGGACTTTCTTT
CASSRADSRDGTFF
>TRBV27|.|TRBJ2-3|.|15
TGTGCCAGCAACACCGAGGACAGTTTCACAGATACGCAGTATTTT
CASNTEDSFTDTQYF
>TRBV29-1|.|TRBJ1-2|TRBD1|13
TGCAGCGCCTACAGGGGGAAGGGCTATGGCTACACCTTC
CSAYRGKGYGYTF
>TRBV28|.|TRBJ2-2|.|13
TGTGCCAGCGGGCCCTTATGGACCGGGGAGCTGTTTTTT
CASGPLWTGELFF
>TRBV28|.|TRBJ2-3|TRBD1|17
TGTGCCAGCGGGAAATACGGACAGGGGGTTGGCACAGATACGCAGTATTTT
CASGKYGQGVGTDTQYF
>TRBV4-2|.|TRBJ1-1|.|14
TGTGCCAGCACCCGCCGCGGGGCGGACACTGAAGCTTTCTTT
CASTRRGADTEAFF
>TRBV15|.|TRBJ2-1|TRBD2|15
TGTGCCACCAGCAGAGTCGCGGGAGGGGACAATGAGCAGTTCTTC
CATSRVAGGDNEQFF
>TRBV5-4|.|TRBJ1-5|.|16
TGTGCCAGCAGCTTGGATCTCAGGGGTAGCAATCAGCCCCAGCATTTT
CASSLDLRGSNQPQHF
>TRBV6-6|.|TRBJ2-1|TRBD2|12
TGTGCCAGCACAGCAGCGGGAAATGAGCAGTTCTTC
CASTAAGNEQFF